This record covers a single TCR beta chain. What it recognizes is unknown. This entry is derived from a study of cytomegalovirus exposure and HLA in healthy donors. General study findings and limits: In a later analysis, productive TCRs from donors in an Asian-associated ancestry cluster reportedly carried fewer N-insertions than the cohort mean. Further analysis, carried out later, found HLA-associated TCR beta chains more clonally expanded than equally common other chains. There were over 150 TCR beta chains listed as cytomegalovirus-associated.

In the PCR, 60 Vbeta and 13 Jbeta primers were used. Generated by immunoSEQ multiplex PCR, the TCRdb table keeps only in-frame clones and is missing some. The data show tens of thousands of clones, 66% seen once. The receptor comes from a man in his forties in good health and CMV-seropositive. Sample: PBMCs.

CDR3 sequence: CASSIPSGRGTEAFF. The CDR3 nucleotides read TGTGCCAGCAGCATCCCCAGCGGGCGCGGCACTGAAGCTTTCTTT. The V and J genes are TRBV13 and TRBJ1-1; D remains unclear. This CDR3 region has 15 residues. Germline V gene lookup returns CDR1 PRHDT and CDR2 FYEKMQ (reference sequence). V dropped 5 bases and J dropped 4 bases, with 17 bases sitting between them.